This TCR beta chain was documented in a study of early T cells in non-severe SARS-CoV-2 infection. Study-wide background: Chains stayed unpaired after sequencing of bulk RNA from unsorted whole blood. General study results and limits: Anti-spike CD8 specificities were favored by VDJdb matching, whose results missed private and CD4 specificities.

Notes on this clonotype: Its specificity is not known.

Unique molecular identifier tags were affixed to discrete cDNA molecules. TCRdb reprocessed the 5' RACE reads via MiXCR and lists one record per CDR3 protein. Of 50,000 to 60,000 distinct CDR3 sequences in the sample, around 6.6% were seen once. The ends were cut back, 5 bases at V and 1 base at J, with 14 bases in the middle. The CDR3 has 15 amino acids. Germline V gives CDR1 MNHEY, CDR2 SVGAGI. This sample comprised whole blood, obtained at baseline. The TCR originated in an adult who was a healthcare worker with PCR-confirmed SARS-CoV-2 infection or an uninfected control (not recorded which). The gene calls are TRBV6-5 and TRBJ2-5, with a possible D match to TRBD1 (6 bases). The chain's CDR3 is CASSTQGSFQETQYF. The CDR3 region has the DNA TGTGCCAGCAGTACACAGGGTTCGTTCCAAGAGACCCAGTACTTC.